This T cell receptor (beta chain) was identified in a study of radiation and T cells in renal cell carcinoma. This clone was recorded only once. As for time point: blood 2 weeks post-SBRT. Sample treatment: 15 Gy SBRT to primary tumor, nephrectomy 4 weeks later. Clear cell pathology was present in this patient's renal cell carcinoma. The method was immunoSEQ multiplex PCR; TCRdb's version includes in-frame clones alone and lacks a portion of them. The sample yields 150,000 to 190,000 clones, about 87% seen once. V was clipped by 0 bases and J by 9 bases, with 13 bases between them. The CDR3 spans 14 residues. Germline lookup yields CDR1 SGHRS and CDR2 YFSETQ.

Sequenced here: blood, sampled from a patient whose treatment included radiotherapy and nephrectomy. The rearrangement joins TRBV5-1 to TRBJ2-1, with D unresolved. The source is a woman aged 45-59 years with renal cell carcinoma. In nucleotides, the CDR3 is TGCGCCAGCAGCTTGGACGGTACTCCCGGTGAGCAGTTCTTC. Protein sequence: CASSLDGTPGEQFF.